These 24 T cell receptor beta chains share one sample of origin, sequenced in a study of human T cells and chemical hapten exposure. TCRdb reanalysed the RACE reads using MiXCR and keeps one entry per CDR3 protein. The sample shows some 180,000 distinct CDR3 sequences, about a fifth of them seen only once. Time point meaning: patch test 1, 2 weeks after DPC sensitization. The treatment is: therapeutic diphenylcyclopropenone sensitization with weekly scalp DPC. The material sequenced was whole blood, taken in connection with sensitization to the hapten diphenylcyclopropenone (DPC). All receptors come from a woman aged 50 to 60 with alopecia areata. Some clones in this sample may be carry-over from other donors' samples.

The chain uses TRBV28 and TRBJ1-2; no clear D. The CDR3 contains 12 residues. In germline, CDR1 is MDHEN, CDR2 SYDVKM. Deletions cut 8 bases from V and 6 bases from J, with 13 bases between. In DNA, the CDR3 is TGTGCCAGCCCCCTCCCAGGACATGGCTACACCTTC. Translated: CASPLPGHGYTF.

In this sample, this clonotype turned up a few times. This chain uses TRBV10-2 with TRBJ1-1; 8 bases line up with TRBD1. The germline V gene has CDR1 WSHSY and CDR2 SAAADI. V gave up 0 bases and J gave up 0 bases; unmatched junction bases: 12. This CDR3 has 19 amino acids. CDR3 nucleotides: TGCGCCAGCAGTGAGTCCTTACCCGGGACAGGACCAATGAACACTGAAGCTTTCTTT. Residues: CASSESLPGTGPMNTEAFF.

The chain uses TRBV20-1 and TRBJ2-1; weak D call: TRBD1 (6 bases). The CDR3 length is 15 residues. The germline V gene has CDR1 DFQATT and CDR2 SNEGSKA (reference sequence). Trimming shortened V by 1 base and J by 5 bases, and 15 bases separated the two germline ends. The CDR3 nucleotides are TGCAGTGCTAGAGCCTACAGGGAACGAAACAATGAGCAGTTCTTC. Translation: CSARAYRERNNEQFF.

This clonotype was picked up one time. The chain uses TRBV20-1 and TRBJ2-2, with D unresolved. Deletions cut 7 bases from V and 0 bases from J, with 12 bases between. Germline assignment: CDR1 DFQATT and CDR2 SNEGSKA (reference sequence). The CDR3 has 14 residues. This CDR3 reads CSVLGKTNTGELFF. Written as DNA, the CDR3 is TGCAGTGTCCTGGGCAAGACGAACACCGGGGAGCTGTTTTTT.

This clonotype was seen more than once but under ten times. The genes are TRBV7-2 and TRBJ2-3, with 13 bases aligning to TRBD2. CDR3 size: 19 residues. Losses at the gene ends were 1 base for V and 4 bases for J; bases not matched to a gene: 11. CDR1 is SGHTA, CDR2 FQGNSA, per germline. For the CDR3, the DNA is TGTGCCAGCAGCTTAGGGCCGGGACTAGCGGGATTGGTGGCAGATACGCAGTATTTT. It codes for CASSLGPGLAGLVADTQYF. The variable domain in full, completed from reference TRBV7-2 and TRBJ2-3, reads GAGVSQSPSNKVTEKGKDVELRCDPISGHTALYWYRQSLGQGLEFLIYFQGNSAPDKSGLPSDRFSAERTGGSVSTLTIQRTQQEDSAVYLCASSLGPGLAGLVADTQYFGPGTRLTVL.

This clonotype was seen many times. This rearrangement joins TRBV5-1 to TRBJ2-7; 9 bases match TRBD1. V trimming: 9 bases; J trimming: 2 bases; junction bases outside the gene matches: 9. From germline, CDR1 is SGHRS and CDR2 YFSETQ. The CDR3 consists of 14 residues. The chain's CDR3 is CATVGQGRTYEQYF. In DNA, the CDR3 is TGCGCCACCGTGGGACAGGGAAGGACCTACGAGCAGTACTTC.

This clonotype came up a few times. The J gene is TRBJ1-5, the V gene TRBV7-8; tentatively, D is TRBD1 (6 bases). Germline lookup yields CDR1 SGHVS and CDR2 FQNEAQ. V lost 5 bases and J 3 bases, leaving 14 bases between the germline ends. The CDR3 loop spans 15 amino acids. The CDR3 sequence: CASSGGWGVNQPQHF. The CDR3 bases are TGTGCCAGCAGCGGGGGCTGGGGAGTCAATCAGCCCCAGCATTTT.

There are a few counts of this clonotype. The CDR3 DNA follows: TGTGCCAGCATATCTAGACTAGAAGGTGACACGCAGTATTTT. Protein sequence: CASISRLEGDTQYF. The V gene is TRBV7-9, the J gene TRBJ2-3; possibly TRBD2 for D (6 bases). Germline assignment: CDR1 SEHNR and CDR2 FQNEAQ (reference sequence). Trimming shortened V by 7 bases and J by 9 bases, and 20 bases separated the two germline ends. The CDR3 has 14 residues.

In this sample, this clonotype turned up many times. Here the CDR3 DNA reads TGCAGTGCTGGGGACAGCGGGTACGAGCAGTACTTC. Amino acid sequence: CSAGDSGYEQYF. This chain connects TRBV29-1 to TRBJ2-7; tentatively, D is TRBD1 (7 bases). The CDR3 consists of 12 residues. CDR1 is SQVTM, CDR2 ANQGSEA, per germline.

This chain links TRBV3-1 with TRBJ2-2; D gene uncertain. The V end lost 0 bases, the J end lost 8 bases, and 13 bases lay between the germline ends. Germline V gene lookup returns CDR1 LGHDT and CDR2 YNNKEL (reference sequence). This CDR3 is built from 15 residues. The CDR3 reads CASSQEDGYLGELFF. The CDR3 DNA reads TGTGCCAGCAGCCAAGAGGATGGGTATTTAGGGGAGCTGTTTTTT. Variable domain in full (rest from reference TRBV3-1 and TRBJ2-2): DTAVSQTPKYLVTQMGNDKSIKCEQNLGHDTMYWYKQDSKKFLKIMFSYNNKELIINETVPNRFSPKSPDKAHLNLHINSLELGDSAVYFCASSQEDGYLGELFFGEGSRLTVL.

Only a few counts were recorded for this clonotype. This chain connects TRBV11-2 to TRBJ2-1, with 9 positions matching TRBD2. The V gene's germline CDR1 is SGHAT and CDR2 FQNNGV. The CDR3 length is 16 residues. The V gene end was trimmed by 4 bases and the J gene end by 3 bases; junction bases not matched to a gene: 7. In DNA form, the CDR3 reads TGTGCCAGCAGCTCCCTAGCGGGACCATACTACAATGAGCAGTTCTTC. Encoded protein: CASSSLAGPYYNEQFF.

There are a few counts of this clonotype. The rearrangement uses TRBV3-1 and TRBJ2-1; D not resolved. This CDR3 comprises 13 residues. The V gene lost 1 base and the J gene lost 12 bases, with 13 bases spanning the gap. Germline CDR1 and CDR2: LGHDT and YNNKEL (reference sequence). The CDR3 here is CASSQVDSRGQFF. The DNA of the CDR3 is TGTGCCAGCAGCCAAGTTGACTCGCGAGGGCAGTTCTTC.

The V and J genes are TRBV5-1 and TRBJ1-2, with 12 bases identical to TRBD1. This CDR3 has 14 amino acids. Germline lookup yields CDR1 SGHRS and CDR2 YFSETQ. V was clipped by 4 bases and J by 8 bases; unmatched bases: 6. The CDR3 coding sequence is TGCGCCAGCAGCCCGGGACAGGGGGCGAACGGCTACACCTTC. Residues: CASSPGQGANGYTF.

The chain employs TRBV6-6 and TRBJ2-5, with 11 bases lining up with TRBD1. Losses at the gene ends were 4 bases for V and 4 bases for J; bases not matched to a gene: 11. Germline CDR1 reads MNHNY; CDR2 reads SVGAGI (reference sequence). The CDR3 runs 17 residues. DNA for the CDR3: TGTGCCAGCAGTTGGAGAGGTTCTGGGACAGGGGGAGAGACCCAGTACTTC. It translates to CASSWRGSGTGGETQYF.

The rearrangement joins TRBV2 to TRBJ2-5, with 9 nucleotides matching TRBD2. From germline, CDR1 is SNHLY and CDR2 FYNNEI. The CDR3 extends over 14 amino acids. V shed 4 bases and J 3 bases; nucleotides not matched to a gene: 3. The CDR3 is CASSGAGGEETQYF. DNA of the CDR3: TGTGCCAGCAGTGGTGCGGGGGGGGAAGAGACCCAGTACTTC.

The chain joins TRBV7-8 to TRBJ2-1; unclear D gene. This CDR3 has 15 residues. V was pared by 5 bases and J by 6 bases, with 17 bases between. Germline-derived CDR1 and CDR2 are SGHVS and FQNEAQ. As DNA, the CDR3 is TGTGCCAGCAGCCTCCCCCCTGGAAACCCCAATGAGCAGTTCTTC. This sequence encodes CASSLPPGNPNEQFF.

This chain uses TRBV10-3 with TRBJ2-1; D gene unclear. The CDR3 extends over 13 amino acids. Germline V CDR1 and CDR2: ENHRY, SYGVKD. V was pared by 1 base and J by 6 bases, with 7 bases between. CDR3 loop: CAISEYRINEQFF. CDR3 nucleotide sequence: TGTGCCATCAGTGAGTACCGGATCAATGAGCAGTTCTTC.

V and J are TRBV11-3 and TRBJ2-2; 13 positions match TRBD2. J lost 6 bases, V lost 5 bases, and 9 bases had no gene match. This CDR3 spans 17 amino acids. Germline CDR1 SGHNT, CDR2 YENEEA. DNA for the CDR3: TGTGCCAGCAGCCGTGGACTAGCGGGAGATTTCTCCGGGGAGCTGTTTTTT. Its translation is CASSRGLAGDFSGELFF.

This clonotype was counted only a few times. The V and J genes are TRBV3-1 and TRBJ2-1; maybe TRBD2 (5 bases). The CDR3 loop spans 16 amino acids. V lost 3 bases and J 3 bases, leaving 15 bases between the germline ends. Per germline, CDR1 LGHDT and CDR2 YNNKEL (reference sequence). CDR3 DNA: TGTGCCAGCAGCCATGAGGGAGCTAGTTTCTACAATGAGCAGTTCTTC. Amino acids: CASSHEGASFYNEQFF.

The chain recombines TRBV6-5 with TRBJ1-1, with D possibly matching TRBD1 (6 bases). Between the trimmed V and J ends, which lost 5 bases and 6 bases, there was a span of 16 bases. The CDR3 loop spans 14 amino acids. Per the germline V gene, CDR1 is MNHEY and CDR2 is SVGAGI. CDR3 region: CASSLGGGTAEAFF. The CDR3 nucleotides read TGTGCCAGCAGTCTCGGAGGGGGTACCGCTGAAGCTTTCTTT.

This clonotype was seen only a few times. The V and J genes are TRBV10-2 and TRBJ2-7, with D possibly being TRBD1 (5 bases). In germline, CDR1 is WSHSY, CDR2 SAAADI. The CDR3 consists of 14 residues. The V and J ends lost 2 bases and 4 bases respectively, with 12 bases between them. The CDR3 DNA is TGCGCCAGCAGTGAGGGTACAGGAGTATACGAGCAGTACTTC. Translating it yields CASSEGTGVYEQYF.

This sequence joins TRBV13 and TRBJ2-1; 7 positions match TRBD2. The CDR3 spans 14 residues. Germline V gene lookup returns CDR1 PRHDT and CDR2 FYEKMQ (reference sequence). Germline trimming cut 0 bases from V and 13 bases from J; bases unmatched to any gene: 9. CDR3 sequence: CASSLGSSGGHQFF. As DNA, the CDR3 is TGTGCCAGCAGCTTAGGGTCTAGCGGAGGACATCAGTTCTTC.

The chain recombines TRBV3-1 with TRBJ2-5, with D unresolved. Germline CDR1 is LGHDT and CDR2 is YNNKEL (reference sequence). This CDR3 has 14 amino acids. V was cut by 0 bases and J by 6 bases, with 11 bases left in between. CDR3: CASSQEAPRKTQYF. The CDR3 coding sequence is TGTGCCAGCAGCCAAGAAGCCCCAAGGAAGACCCAGTACTTC.

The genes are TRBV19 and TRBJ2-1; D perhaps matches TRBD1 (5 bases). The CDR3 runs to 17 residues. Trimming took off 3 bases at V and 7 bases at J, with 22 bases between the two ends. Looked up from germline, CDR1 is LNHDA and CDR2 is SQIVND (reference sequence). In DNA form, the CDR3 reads TGTGCCAGTAGTATTTATCTCGGCGGCCTGAAGGGGAATGAGCAGTTCTTC. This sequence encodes CASSIYLGGLKGNEQFF.